Given below is one T cell receptor (beta chain) in context. Its specificity is not known. Germline V lookup: CDR1 LGHNA, CDR2 YNFKEQ. This CDR3 region has 13 residues. V lost 4 bases and J 5 bases, leaving 8 bases between the germline ends. As processed by the authors: Building a distant-metastasis classifier for papillary thyroid cancer drew on CDR3 differences across clinicopathological groups. With MiXCR, TCRdb reprocessed the PCR reads. TCRdb's processing, not the study's, gives the V and J calls here. The sample records about 21,000 clones, roughly 27% being singletons. This specimen belongs to a study of metastatic and nonmetastatic thyroid tumors. The wider study: Repertoire comparisons spanned blood and tumor or nodule tissue from malignant and benign thyroid patients.

All patients reached thyroid surgery having received no treatment beforehand. Points from the study as a whole: Malignant thyroid tumors reportedly exceeded benign nodules significantly in TCR beta diversity, with the difference appearing in blood and tumor.

The sample comprised tumor tissue. The gene calls are TRBV4-2 and TRBJ1-4; D gene ambiguous. The TCR sequence derives from a male donor with papillary thyroid cancer or a benign thyroid nodule (not recorded which). Some clones in this sample may be carry-over from other donors' samples. CDR3 sequence (DNA): TGTGCCAGCAGCCCGAGAACGAATGAAAAACTGTTTTTT. Residues: CASSPRTNEKLFF.